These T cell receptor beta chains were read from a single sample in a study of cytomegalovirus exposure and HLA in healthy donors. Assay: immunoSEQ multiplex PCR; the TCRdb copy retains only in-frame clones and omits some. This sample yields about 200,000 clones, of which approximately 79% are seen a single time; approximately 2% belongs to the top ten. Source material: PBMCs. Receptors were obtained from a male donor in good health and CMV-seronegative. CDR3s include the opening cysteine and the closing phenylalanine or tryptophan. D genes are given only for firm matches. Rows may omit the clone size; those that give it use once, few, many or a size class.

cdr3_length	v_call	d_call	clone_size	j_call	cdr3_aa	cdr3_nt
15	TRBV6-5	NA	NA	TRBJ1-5	CASSYSWLSNQPQHF	TGTGCCAGCAGTTACTCTTGGCTTAGCAATCAGCCCCAGCATTTT
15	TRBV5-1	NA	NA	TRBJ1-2	CASSLAAQRRYGYTF	TGCGCCAGCAGCTTGGCCGCCCAGAGGAGGTATGGCTACACCTTC
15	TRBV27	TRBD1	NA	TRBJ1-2	CASRLTGTGDYGYTF	TGTGCCAGCAGACTAACCGGGACAGGGGATTATGGCTACACCTTC
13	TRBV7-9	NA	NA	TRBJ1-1	CSSSLARVTEAFF	TGTTCCAGCAGCTTAGCGCGGGTCACTGAAGCTTTCTTT
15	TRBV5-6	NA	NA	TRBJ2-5	CASSPRTLAQETQYF	TGTGCCAGCAGCCCTAGGACTTTAGCCCAAGAGACCCAGTACTTC
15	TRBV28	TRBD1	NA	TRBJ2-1	CASSLAGTVYNEQFF	TGTGCCAGCAGTTTAGCCGGGACAGTTTACAATGAGCAGTTCTTC
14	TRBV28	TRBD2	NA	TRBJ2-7	CASSTSGLAAEQYF	TGTGCCAGCAGTACCTCCGGACTAGCGGCCGAGCAGTACTTC
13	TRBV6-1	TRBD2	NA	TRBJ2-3	CAGGSGGADTQYF	TGTGCCGGGGGCAGCGGGGGGGCAGATACGCAGTATTTT
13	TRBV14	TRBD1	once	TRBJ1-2	CASSHLDRDGYTF	TGTGCCAGCAGCCACCTGGACAGGGATGGCTACACCTTC
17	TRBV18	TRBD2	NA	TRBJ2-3	CASSPIGGGHGTDTQYF	TGTGCCAGCTCTCCCATCGGGGGGGGGCATGGCACAGATACGCAGTATTTT
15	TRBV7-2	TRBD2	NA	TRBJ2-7	CASSLILAGGNEQYF	TGTGCCAGCTCCCTAATCTTAGCGGGAGGAAACGAGCAGTACTTC
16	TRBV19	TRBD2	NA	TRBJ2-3	CASSVFAGGSTDTQYF	TGTGCCAGTAGTGTCTTCGCGGGGGGGAGCACAGATACGCAGTATTTT
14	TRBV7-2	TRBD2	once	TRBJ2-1	CASSLILAGGEQFF	TGTGCCAGCAGCTTAATATTAGCGGGAGGTGAGCAGTTCTTC
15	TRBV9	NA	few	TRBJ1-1	CASSEGGKSYTEAFF	TGTGCCAGCAGCGAAGGAGGGAAATCGTACACTGAAGCTTTCTTT
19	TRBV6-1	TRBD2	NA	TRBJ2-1	CASRELGTSGVGSYNEQFF	TGTGCCAGCAGGGAATTAGGGACTAGCGGGGTTGGCTCCTACAATGAGCAGTTCTTC
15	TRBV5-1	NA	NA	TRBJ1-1	CASSLYGHSNTEAFF	TGCGCCAGCAGCCTGTATGGGCATTCGAACACTGAAGCTTTCTTT
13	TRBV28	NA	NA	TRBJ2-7	CASSQTGTYEQYF	TGTGCCAGCAGTCAAACAGGTACCTACGAGCAGTACTTC
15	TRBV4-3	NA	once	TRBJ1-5	CASSQGLSRVRPQHF	TGCGCCAGCAGCCAAGGCCTTTCCAGGGTTCGGCCCCAGCATTTT
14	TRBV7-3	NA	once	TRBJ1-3	CASSLGAEGNTIYF	TGTGCCAGCAGCTTAGGGGCGGAGGGAAACACCATATATTTT
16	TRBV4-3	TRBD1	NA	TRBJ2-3	CASSQVNRDRTDTQYF	TGCGCCAGCAGCCAAGTTAACCGGGACAGAACAGATACGCAGTATTTT
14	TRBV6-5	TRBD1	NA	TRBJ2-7	CASGYRGITYEQYF	TGTGCCAGCGGATACAGGGGGATCACCTACGAGCAGTACTTC
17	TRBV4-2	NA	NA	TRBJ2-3	CASSRLASETSTDTQYF	TGTGCCAGCAGCCGGTTAGCTAGCGAAACTAGCACAGATACGCAGTATTTT
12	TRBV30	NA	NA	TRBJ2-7	CAWGLPGGGDYF	TGTGCCTGGGGTCTTCCGGGGGGCGGAGACTACTTC
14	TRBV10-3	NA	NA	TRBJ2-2	CAISASQGTGELFF	TGTGCCATCAGTGCCTCGCAGGGCACCGGGGAGCTGTTTTTT
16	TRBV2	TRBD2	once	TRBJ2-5	CASSEGVAGGQETQYF	TGTGCCAGCAGTGAGGGGGTAGCGGGAGGGCAAGAGACCCAGTACTTC